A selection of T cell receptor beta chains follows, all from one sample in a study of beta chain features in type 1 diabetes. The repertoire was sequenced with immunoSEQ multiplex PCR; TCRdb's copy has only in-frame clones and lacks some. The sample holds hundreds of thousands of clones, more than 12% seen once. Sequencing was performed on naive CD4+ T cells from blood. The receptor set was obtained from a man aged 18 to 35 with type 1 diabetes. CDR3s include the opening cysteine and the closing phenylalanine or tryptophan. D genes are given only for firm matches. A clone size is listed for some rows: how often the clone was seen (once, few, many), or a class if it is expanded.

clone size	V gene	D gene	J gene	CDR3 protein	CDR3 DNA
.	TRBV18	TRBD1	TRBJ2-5	CASSPPGQGDGTQYF	TGTGCCAGCTCACCCCCGGGACAGGGTGACGGGACCCAGTACTTC
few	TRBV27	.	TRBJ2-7	CASSLVPGSSYEQYF	TGTGCCAGCAGTTTGGTTCCAGGGTCCTCCTACGAGCAGTACTTC
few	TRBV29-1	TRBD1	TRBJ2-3	CSFQTGGIADTQYF	TGCAGCTTTCAGACAGGGGGCATAGCAGATACGCAGTATTTT
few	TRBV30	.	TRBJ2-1	CAWEPMGTYNEQFF	TGTGCCTGGGAGCCTATGGGGACCTACAATGAGCAGTTCTTC
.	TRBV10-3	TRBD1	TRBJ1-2	CAITQGQGDQGYTF	TGTGCCATCACCCAAGGACAGGGGGATCAGGGCTACACCTTC
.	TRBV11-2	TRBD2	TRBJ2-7	CASSLELAGGPPHEQYF	TGTGCCAGCAGCTTAGAACTAGCGGGAGGTCCTCCCCACGAGCAGTACTTC
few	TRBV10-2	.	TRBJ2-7	CASSDGFVSYEQYF	TGCGCCAGCAGTGATGGTTTTGTATCCTACGAGCAGTACTTC
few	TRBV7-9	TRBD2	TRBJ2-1	CASSVGLVSSYNEQFF	TGTGCCAGCAGCGTCGGACTAGTCAGCTCCTACAATGAGCAGTTCTTC
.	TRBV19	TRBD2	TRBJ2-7	CASSQTGLAGAPYEQYF	TGTGCCAGTAGTCAGACGGGACTAGCGGGAGCCCCCTACGAGCAGTACTTC
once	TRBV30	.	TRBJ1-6	CAWSEPHGGSPLHF	TGTGCCTGGAGCGAGCCCCATGGGGGATCACCCCTCCACTTT
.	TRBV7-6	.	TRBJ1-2	CASSNVGDGYTF	TGTGCCAGCAGCAACGTCGGGGATGGCTACACCTTC
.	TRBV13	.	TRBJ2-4	CASSRTGFRNIQYF	TGTGCCAGCAGCCGTACAGGGTTCAGAAACATTCAGTACTTC
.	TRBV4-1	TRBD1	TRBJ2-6	CASRRTGTGGSGANVLTF	TGCGCCAGCCGCCGAACTGGGACAGGGGGCTCTGGGGCCAACGTCCTGACTTTC
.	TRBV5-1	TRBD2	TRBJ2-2	CASSASTSGRGAGELFF	TGCGCCAGCAGCGCTTCGACTAGCGGGAGGGGAGCCGGGGAGCTGTTTTTT
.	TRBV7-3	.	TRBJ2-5	CASSATTGFGETQYF	TGTGCCAGCAGCGCCACCACAGGGTTCGGGGAGACCCAGTACTTC
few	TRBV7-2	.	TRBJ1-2	CASSLERQLYGYTF	TGTGCCAGCAGCTTAGAACGACAGCTCTATGGCTACACCTTC
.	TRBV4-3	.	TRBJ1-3	CASSQETGKRRTARSGNTIYF	TGCGCCAGCAGCCAAGAAACAGGAAAGAGGCGGACTGCACGCTCTGGAAACACCATATATTTT
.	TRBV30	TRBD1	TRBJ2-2	CAWSVLGQGNTGELFF	TGTGCCTGGAGTGTACTTGGACAGGGCAACACCGGGGAGCTGTTTTTT
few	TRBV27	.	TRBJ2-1	CASSWQGFKQFF	TGTGCCAGCAGTTGGCAGGGATTTAAGCAGTTCTTC
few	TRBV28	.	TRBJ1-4	CASSPPGAGEKLFF	TGTGCCAGCAGTCCCCCGGGGGCGGGGGAAAAACTGTTTTTT
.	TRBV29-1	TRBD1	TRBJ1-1	CSVAEQGAEAFF	TGCAGCGTCGCTGAACAGGGGGCTGAAGCTTTCTTT
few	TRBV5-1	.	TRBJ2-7	CASSPGERSYEQYF	TGCGCCAGCAGTCCGGGGGAGCGGAGTTACGAGCAGTACTTC
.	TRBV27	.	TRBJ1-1	CASSTWRGIGTEAFF	TGTGCCAGCAGTACCTGGAGGGGTATCGGCACTGAAGCTTTCTTT
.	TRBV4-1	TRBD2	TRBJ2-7	CASSQVKGLAGVYEQYF	TGCGCCAGCAGCCAAGTTAAGGGACTAGCGGGAGTCTACGAGCAGTACTTC
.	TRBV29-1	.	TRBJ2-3	CSAMTPSTDTQYF	TGCAGCGCTATGACGCCCAGCACAGATACGCAGTATTTT
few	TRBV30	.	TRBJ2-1	CAWSRGVSYNEQFF	TGTGCCTGGAGTCGGGGCGTATCCTACAATGAGCAGTTCTTC
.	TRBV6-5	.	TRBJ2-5	CASSLAEQIVQYF	TGTGCCAGCAGTCTGGCGGAACAGATCGTTCAGTACTTC
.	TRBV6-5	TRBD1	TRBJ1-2	CASSRRQGNHGYTF	TGTGCCAGCAGCCGTAGACAGGGTAATCATGGCTACACCTTC
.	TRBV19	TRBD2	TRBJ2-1	CASSILASGPSSYNEQFF	TGTGCCAGTAGTATTCTGGCTAGCGGGCCGAGCTCCTACAATGAGCAGTTCTTC
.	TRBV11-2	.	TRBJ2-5	CASSSQPIQETQYF	TGTGCCAGCAGCTCACAGCCTATCCAAGAGACCCAGTACTTC
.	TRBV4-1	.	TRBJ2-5	CASSQEGADQETQYF	TGCGCCAGCAGCCAAGAGGGAGCGGATCAAGAGACCCAGTACTTC
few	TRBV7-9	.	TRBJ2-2	CASSFGLVNTGELFF	TGTGCCAGCAGCTTCGGGCTGGTGAACACCGGGGAGCTGTTTTTT
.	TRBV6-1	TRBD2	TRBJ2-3	CASSARTSGSTDTQYF	TGTGCCAGCAGTGCTAGGACTAGCGGTAGCACAGATACGCAGTATTTT
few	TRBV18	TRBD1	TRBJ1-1	CASSPTPGGNTEAFF	TGTGCCAGCTCACCCACGCCAGGGGGGAACACTGAAGCTTTCTTT
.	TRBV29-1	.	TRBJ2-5	CSVDKAYQETQYF	TGCAGCGTTGACAAAGCATACCAAGAGACCCAGTACTTC
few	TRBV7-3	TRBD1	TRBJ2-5	CASSFTGTGSETQYF	TGTGCCAGCAGCTTTACCGGGACAGGGAGCGAGACCCAGTACTTC
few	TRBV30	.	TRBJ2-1	CAWSVFGGEQFF	TGTGCCTGGAGTGTATTTGGGGGTGAGCAGTTCTTC
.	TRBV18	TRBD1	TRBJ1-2	CASSRETGGIGYGYTF	TGTGCCAGCTCACGGGAGACAGGGGGCATCGGCTATGGCTACACCTTC
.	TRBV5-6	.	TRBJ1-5	CASSLDGNQPQHF	TGTGCCAGCAGTCTGGACGGCAATCAGCCCCAGCATTTT
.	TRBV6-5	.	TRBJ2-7	CATQRRPGSYEQYF	TGTGCCACCCAACGTCGGCCCGGCTCCTACGAGCAGTACTTC
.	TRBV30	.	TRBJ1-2	CAWTANYGYTF	TGTGCCTGGACTGCTAACTATGGCTACACCTTC
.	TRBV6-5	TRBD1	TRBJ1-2	CASSLGGGYGYTF	TGTGCCAGCAGTTTAGGGGGCGGGTATGGCTACACCTTC
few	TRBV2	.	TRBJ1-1	CASIRESGGGTEAFF	TGTGCCAGCATCAGGGAATCGGGGGGCGGCACTGAAGCTTTCTTT
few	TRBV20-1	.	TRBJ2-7	CSGGQFYEQYF	TGCAGCGGGGGACAATTCTACGAGCAGTACTTC
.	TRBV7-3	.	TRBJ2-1	CASSPSRVDEQFF	TGTGCCAGCAGCCCCTCCAGGGTTGATGAGCAGTTCTTC
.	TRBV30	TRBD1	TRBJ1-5	CAWSAQTGGFGNQPQHF	TGTGCCTGGAGTGCCCAGACAGGGGGTTTTGGCAATCAGCCCCAGCATTTT
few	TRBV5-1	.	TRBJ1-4	CASSLQGSGNEKLFF	TGCGCCAGCAGCCTGCAGGGGAGCGGGAATGAAAAACTGTTTTTT
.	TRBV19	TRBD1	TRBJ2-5	CASSRGQGSRALQETQYF	TGTGCCAGTAGCCGAGGACAGGGGTCTAGGGCACTCCAAGAGACCCAGTACTTC
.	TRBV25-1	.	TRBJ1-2	CASSESSRVYGYTF	TGTGCCAGCAGTGAATCCTCCAGGGTTTATGGCTACACCTTC
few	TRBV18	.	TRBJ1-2	CASSPTEGHYGYTF	TGTGCCAGCTCACCAACGGAGGGGCACTATGGCTACACCTTC
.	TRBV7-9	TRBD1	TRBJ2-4	CASSLTGGANIQYF	TGTGCCAGCAGCTTGACAGGGGGCGCGAACATTCAGTACTTC
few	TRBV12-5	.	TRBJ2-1	CARIPFGGRGSNEQFF	TGTGCACGGATTCCTTTTGGCGGAAGGGGTAGTAATGAGCAGTTCTTC
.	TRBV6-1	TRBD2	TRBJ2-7	CASSPSGSSYEQYF	TGTGCCAGCAGCCCTAGCGGGAGTTCATACGAGCAGTACTTC
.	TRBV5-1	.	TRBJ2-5	CASSLGRGWETQYF	TGCGCCAGCAGCTTGGGGCGGGGATGGGAGACCCAGTACTTC
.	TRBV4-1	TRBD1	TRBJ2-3	CASSQDTRQGSTDTQYF	TGCGCCAGCAGCCAAGATACTCGACAGGGCAGCACAGATACGCAGTATTTT
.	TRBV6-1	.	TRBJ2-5	CASSPGQHQETQYF	TGTGCCAGCAGTCCGGGACAACACCAAGAGACCCAGTACTTC
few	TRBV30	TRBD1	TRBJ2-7	CAGDRGIYEQYF	TGTGCCGGGGACAGGGGGATTTACGAGCAGTACTTC
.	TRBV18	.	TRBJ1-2	CASSPSRGVANYGYTF	TGTGCCAGCTCACCCTCAAGGGGGGTAGCGAACTATGGCTACACCTTC
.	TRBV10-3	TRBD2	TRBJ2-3	CASSAGGSTDTQYF	TGTGCCTCCTCAGCGGGGGGGAGCACAGATACGCAGTATTTT
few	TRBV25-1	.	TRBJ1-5	CASSELGSNKPQHF	TGTGCCAGCAGTGAATTAGGAAGCAATAAGCCCCAGCATTTT